The T cell receptor beta chain described here comes from a study of T cell changes during pregnancy in multiple sclerosis. Only in-frame clones appear in the TCRdb table, and some are missing; sequencing was by immunoSEQ multiplex PCR. The table has around 23,000 clones, about 93% seen once. The V and J ends lost 2 bases and 4 bases, in that order; junction bases with no gene match: 9. The CDR3 consists of 16 residues. Germline CDR1 reads SGHRS; CDR2 reads YFSETQ. This TCR was sampled from a female donor with multiple sclerosis, enrolled in a pregnancy study. The source was CD8+ T cells from peripheral blood mononuclear cells, collected in the third trimester of pregnancy. The chain uses TRBV5-1 and TRBJ2-7, with TRBD2 matching over 10 bases. CDR3 sequence (DNA): TGCGCCAGCAGCTTCAGGACTAGCGGAGTACTATACGAGCAGTACTTC. Translation gives CASSFRTSGVLYEQYF. The full variable domain, in which reference TRBV5-1 and TRBJ2-7 provide the parts outside the CDR3, is KAGVTQTPRYLIKTRGQQVTLSCSPISGHRSVSWYQQTPGQGLQFLFEYFSETQRNKGNFPGRFSGRQFSNSRSEMNVSTLELGDSALYLCASSFRTSGVLYEQYFGPGTRLTVT.